One sample yielded the 27 T cell receptor beta chains listed below, sequenced in a study of blood T cell repertoires in COVID-19. The protocol was immunoSEQ multiplex PCR, while the TCRdb copy is restricted to in-frame clones and leaves out a portion. The data show roughly 180,000 clones, around 85% seen once. Sequenced: PBMCs or T cells enriched from blood (not recorded which). These receptors came from a woman aged 40 to 55 with acute COVID-19.

The rearrangement links TRBV24-1 to TRBJ2-5; 13 nucleotides match TRBD2. CDR1 is KGHDR and CDR2 is SFDVKD in the germline V gene. The CDR3 has 16 amino acids. V shed 3 bases and J 4 bases; nucleotides not matched to a gene: 4. Written as DNA, the CDR3 is TGTGCCACCAGTGATACTAGCGGGAGGGCCTCAGAGACCCAGTACTTC. Translation: CATSDTSGRASETQYF.

V usage is TRBV10-3 and J usage is TRBJ1-4; TRBD1 is a possible D gene (6 bases). The CDR3 has 14 amino acids. Germline V gene data show CDR1 as ENHRY and CDR2 as SYGVKD. V dropped 6 bases and J dropped 1 base, with 9 bases sitting between them. CDR3 protein: CAISPTGTNEKLFF. For the CDR3, the DNA is TGTGCCATCAGCCCGACAGGAACTAATGAAAAACTGTTTTTT.

The chain joins TRBV6-5 to TRBJ2-1; 7 bases map to TRBD2. CDR1 and CDR2 (germline): MNHEY, SVGAGI. CDR3 length: 15 amino acids. Trimming removed 6 bases from V and 7 bases from J; junction bases left unmatched: 12. The CDR3 is CASRPVGLAENEQFF. The CDR3, as DNA: TGTGCCAGCAGGCCGGTGGGCCTAGCGGAAAATGAGCAGTTCTTC.

The chain has TRBV24-1 and TRBJ2-6; TRBD1 might be the D (6 bases). The V end lost 3 bases, the J end lost 1 base, and 12 bases lay between the germline ends. The CDR3 is 17 amino acids. CDR1 is KGHDR, CDR2 SFDVKD, per germline. In nucleotides, the CDR3 is TGTGCCACCAGTGATGCCAGGGGACAATCTGGGGCCAACGTCCTGACTTTC. Translating gives CATSDARGQSGANVLTF.

The V call is TRBV11-2, the J call TRBJ1-2, with 8 bases that match TRBD1. Germline-derived CDR1 and CDR2 are SGHAT and FQNNGV. The CDR3 has 13 residues. The V and J ends lost 2 bases and 7 bases, in that order; junction bases with no gene match: 3. This CDR3 reads CASSLQGAGGYTF. CDR3 in DNA: TGTGCCAGCAGCTTACAGGGGGCGGGTGGCTACACCTTC.

The chain couples TRBV10-3 to TRBJ1-1; a weak D match, TRBD1 (6 bases). The V and J ends lost 4 bases and 2 bases respectively, with 8 bases between them. CDR3 length: 13 amino acids. From germline, CDR1 is ENHRY and CDR2 SYGVKD. The CDR3 loop is CAISGTVNTEAFF. CDR3 nucleotides: TGTGCCATCAGTGGGACAGTAAACACTGAAGCTTTCTTT.

The chain links TRBV29-1 to TRBJ2-3, with 9 bases lining up with TRBD2. Germline V gives CDR1 SQVTM, CDR2 ANQGSEA. This CDR3 is 15 amino acids long. V was clipped by 6 bases and J by 6 bases; unmatched bases: 13. The CDR3 bases are TGCAGCGTGCAGGGACTAGCACCGATAGGCGATACGCAGTATTTT. Amino acid sequence: CSVQGLAPIGDTQYF.

This clone was detected only a few times. The CDR3 nucleotides read TGTGCCAGCAGCTTATCGCTGACAGCAACTAATGAAAAACTGTTTTTT. It is translated as CASSLSLTATNEKLFF. J is TRBJ1-4 and V is TRBV7-9; a possible D gene is TRBD1 (5 bases). The germline V gene encodes CDR1 SEHNR and CDR2 FQNEAQ (reference sequence). The V end was cut by 2 bases, the J end by 0 bases, with 10 bases between. CDR3 length: 16 residues.

The DNA of the CDR3 is TGTGCCAGCAGCCTCCCAGGGAGGACTGAAGCTTTCTTT. It codes for CASSLPGRTEAFF. V is TRBV7-2 and J is TRBJ1-1; weak D call: TRBD1 (5 bases). Germline V lookup: CDR1 SGHTA, CDR2 FQGNSA. This CDR3 contains 13 residues. Trimming left V 5 bases short and J 5 bases short, with 12 bases between. The full variable domain, completed using reference TRBV7-2 and TRBJ1-1, is GAGVSQSPSNKVTEKGKDVELRCDPISGHTALYWYRQSLGQGLEFLIYFQGNSAPDKSGLPSDRFSAERTGGSVSTLTIQRTQQEDSAVYLCASSLPGRTEAFFGQGTRLTVV.

J is TRBJ1-2 and V is TRBV5-6; weak D call: TRBD1 (6 bases). The germline V gene encodes CDR1 SGHDT and CDR2 YYEEEE. Trimming cost V 1 base and J 3 bases, with 16 bases left between them. CDR3 length equals 16 residues. CDR3 region: CASSLLREGVYYGYTF. In DNA, the CDR3 is TGTGCCAGCAGCTTGCTTAGGGAGGGGGTCTACTATGGCTACACCTTC. The full variable domain, with the rest looked up from reference TRBV5-6 and TRBJ1-2, is DAGVTQSPTHLIKTRGQQVTLRCSPKSGHDTVSWYQQALGQGPQFIFQYYEEEERQRGNFPDRFSGHQFPNYSSELNVNALLLGDSALYLCASSLLREGVYYGYTFGSGTRLTVV.

The V call is TRBV7-9, the J call TRBJ2-1, with D perhaps matching TRBD1 (5 bases). Germline V gives CDR1 SEHNR, CDR2 FQNEAQ (reference sequence). This CDR3 contains 13 residues. The V end lost 3 bases, the J end lost 13 bases, and 16 bases lay between the germline ends. The CDR3 bases are TGTGCCAGCAGCTTGTTATTGCAGGGCCATCAGTTCTTC. Residues: CASSLLLQGHQFF.

This rearrangement joins TRBV13 to TRBJ1-1, with D possibly TRBD1 on 5 matching bases. There are 14 residues in the CDR3. Germline V gene lookup returns CDR1 PRHDT and CDR2 FYEKMQ (reference sequence). V lost 5 bases, J lost 0 bases, and 10 bases lay in between. CDR3 DNA: TGTGCCAGCAGCACGGGACTGATGAACACTGAAGCTTTCTTT. Translated: CASSTGLMNTEAFF. The full variable domain, with the rest looked up from reference TRBV13 and TRBJ1-1, is AAGVIQSPRHLIKEKRETATLKCYPIPRHDTVYWYQQGPGQDPQFLISFYEKMQSDKGSIPDRFSAQQFSDYHSELNMSSLELGDSALYFCASSTGLMNTEAFFGQGTRLTVV.

The chain recombines TRBV18 with TRBJ1-1, with 7 nucleotides matching TRBD1. CDR3 size: 12 residues. CDR1 KGHSH and CDR2 LQKENI come from the germline V gene. Losses at the gene ends were 4 bases for V and 6 bases for J; bases not matched to a gene: 2. CDR3 bases: TGTGCCAGCTCACAGCAGGGGGCTGAAGCTTTCTTT. This encodes CASSQQGAEAFF.

V gene TRBV30 combines with J gene TRBJ2-1; D gene ambiguous. The CDR3 extends over 11 amino acids. From germline, CDR1 is GTSNPN and CDR2 SVGIG (reference sequence). Trimming left V 2 bases short and J 7 bases short, with 6 bases between. As DNA, the CDR3 is TGTGCCTGGAGTTTATTAAATGAGCAGTTCTTC. It translates to CAWSLLNEQFF.

V usage is TRBV27 and J usage is TRBJ2-2; 10 nucleotides line up with TRBD2. The CDR3 extends over 16 amino acids. Germline trimming cut 5 bases from V and 1 base from J; bases unmatched to any gene: 4. Germline CDR1 MNHEY, CDR2 SMNVEV (reference sequence). CDR3 residues: CASSPGLAVNTGELFF. For the CDR3, the DNA is TGTGCCAGCAGTCCCGGACTAGCGGTGAACACCGGGGAGCTGTTTTTT.

V is TRBV12-3 or TRBV12-4 and J is TRBJ2-3; D is undetermined. This CDR3 is built from 12 residues. Deletions cut 3 bases from V and 6 bases from J, with 7 bases between. Here the CDR3 reads CASSFKEDTQYF. CDR3 coding DNA: TGTGCCAGCAGTTTCAAGGAGGATACGCAGTATTTT.

This clone appeared a single time. The chain carries TRBV28 and TRBJ2-5; TRBD2 might be the D (6 bases). This CDR3 contains 16 residues. The V and J ends lost 3 bases and 5 bases respectively, with 19 bases between them. Germline V gene data show CDR1 as MDHEN and CDR2 as SYDVKM. The CDR3 loop is CASSFSGTLSEETQYF. Here the CDR3 DNA reads TGTGCCAGCAGTTTTAGCGGAACCCTTTCCGAGGAGACCCAGTACTTC.

This clone was recorded once. The chain links TRBV7-2 to TRBJ2-1; possible D gene TRBD2, 6 bases. V gave up 8 bases and J gave up 1 base, with 18 bases separating them. The CDR3 has 16 residues. Germline V gene sequence: CDR1 SGHTA, CDR2 FQGNSA. CDR3 sequence: CASEGRGDSSYNEQFF. DNA of the CDR3: TGTGCCAGCGAAGGGCGGGGAGACAGTTCCTACAATGAGCAGTTCTTC.

This sequence joins TRBV7-2 and TRBJ2-6, with D perhaps matching TRBD1 (6 bases). Germline V CDR1 and CDR2: SGHTA, FQGNSA. This CDR3 has 14 residues. CDR3 coding DNA: TGTGGCACCCGAGGGGGAACTGGGGCCAACGTCCTGACTTTC. Encoded protein: CGTRGGTGANVLTF.

This chain uses TRBV19 with TRBJ1-5; no firm D call. Germline V gene lookup returns CDR1 LNHDA and CDR2 SQIVND (reference sequence). This CDR3 is built from 13 residues. The V end lost 3 bases, the J end lost 6 bases, and 9 bases lay between the germline ends. CDR3 coding DNA: TGTGCCAGTAGTATTGGTATGAGTCAGCCCCAGCATTTT. Amino acids: CASSIGMSQPQHF.

This clone was counted a few times. This chain uses TRBV7-3 with TRBJ1-5; D is possibly TRBD1 (6 bases). V dropped 4 bases and J dropped 7 bases, with 14 bases sitting between them. The CDR3 totals 14 residues. In germline, CDR1 is SGHTA, CDR2 FQGTGA. CDR3 residues: CASSSYRVQQPQHF. Written as DNA, the CDR3 is TGTGCCAGCAGCTCATACAGGGTGCAGCAGCCCCAGCATTTT. The complete variable domain, with remaining parts taken from reference TRBV7-3 and TRBJ1-5, reads GAGVSQTPSNKVTEKGKYVELRCDPISGHTALYWYRQSLGQGPEFLIYFQGTGAADDSGLPNDRFFAVRPEGSVSTLKIQRTERGDSAVYLCASSSYRVQQPQHFGDGTRLSIL.

The rearrangement uses TRBV29-1 and TRBJ1-2; D is ambiguous. V was pared by 5 bases and J by 8 bases, with 9 bases between. This CDR3 is 10 amino acids long. Germline V gene data show CDR1 as SQVTM and CDR2 as ANQGSEA. The CDR3 nucleotides are TGCAGCGTTTTAGATCCAGGCTACACCTTC. Amino acid sequence: CSVLDPGYTF.

Note on this clone: Other DNA variants within this sample encode the same CDR3. The V gene is TRBV6-5, the J gene TRBJ1-2; TRBD1 aligns across 10 bases. The V gene's germline CDR1 is MNHEY and CDR2 SVGAGI. V lost 5 bases and J lost 7; bases outside the gene matches: 4. The CDR3 has 13 amino acids. CDR3 nucleotide sequence: TGTGCCAGCAGTCCAGGGACAGGGGTTGGCTACACCTTC. Translation: CASSPGTGVGYTF.

The chain recombines TRBV6-5 with TRBJ1-5, with a weak D call TRBD1 (5 bases). CDR1 is MNHEY and CDR2 is SVGAGI in the germline V gene. Trimming took 6 bases from V and 2 from J, leaving 14 bases between them. The CDR3 runs to 15 residues. The CDR3 nucleotides are TGTGCCAGCAGGTCGTGGGGGGATGGCAATCAGCCCCAGCATTTT. This gives the protein CASRSWGDGNQPQHF.

This clone was counted a few times. The V gene is TRBV18, the J gene TRBJ2-2; possibly TRBD1 for D (6 bases). The CDR3 extends over 14 amino acids. V lost 5 bases to trimming and J lost 1 base, with 8 bases between them. Per germline, CDR1 KGHSH and CDR2 LQKENI. The CDR3 reads CASSETGNTGELFF. The CDR3 nucleotides are TGTGCCAGCTCAGAGACAGGGAACACCGGGGAGCTGTTTTTT.

The V call is TRBV6-5, the J call TRBJ1-1; D ambiguous. The V end lost 7 bases, the J end lost 4 bases, and 4 bases lay between the germline ends. CDR1 and CDR2 (germline): MNHEY, SVGAGI. This CDR3 is 10 amino acids long. CDR3 protein: CASTLTEAFF. In DNA, the CDR3 is TGTGCCAGCACCCTCACTGAAGCTTTCTTT.

This clone occurred a few times. The chain couples TRBV5-4 to TRBJ1-3, with TRBD1 matching over 7 bases. The germline CDR1 and CDR2 sequences are SGHNT and YYREEE (reference sequence). V was pared by 0 bases and J by 0 bases, with 3 bases of the junction left unmatched. This CDR3 has 16 amino acids. CDR3 DNA sequence: TGTGCCAGCAGCTTGGAAGGGGGCCACTCTGGAAACACCATATATTTT. It yields the protein CASSLEGGHSGNTIYF.